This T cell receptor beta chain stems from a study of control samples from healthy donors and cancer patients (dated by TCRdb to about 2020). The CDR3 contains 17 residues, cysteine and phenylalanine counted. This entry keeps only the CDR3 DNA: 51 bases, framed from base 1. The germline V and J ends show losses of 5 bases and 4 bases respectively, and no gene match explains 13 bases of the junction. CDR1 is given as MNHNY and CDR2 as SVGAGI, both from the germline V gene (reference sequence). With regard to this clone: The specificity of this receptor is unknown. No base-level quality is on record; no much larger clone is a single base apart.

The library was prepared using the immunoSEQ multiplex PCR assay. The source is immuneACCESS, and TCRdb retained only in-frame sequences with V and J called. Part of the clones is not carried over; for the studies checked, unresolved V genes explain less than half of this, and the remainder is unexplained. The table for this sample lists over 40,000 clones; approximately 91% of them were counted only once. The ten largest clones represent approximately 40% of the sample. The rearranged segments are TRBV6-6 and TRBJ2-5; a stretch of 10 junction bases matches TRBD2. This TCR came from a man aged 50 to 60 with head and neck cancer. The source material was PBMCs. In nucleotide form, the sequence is TGTGCCAGCAGTCCCACAGCGGGGGGGTCCATGCGAGAGACCCAGTACTTC. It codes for CASSPTAGGSMRETQYF.